Given below is one T cell receptor (beta chain) in context. Its antigen is not yet known. Nothing much larger sits one base from this clone, and base qualities are not available. The source of the sample is a study of T cell responses to AZD1222 COVID-19 vaccine (dated by TCRdb to about 2021). Context from the whole study: AZD1222 recipients whose second dose came at about 4 weeks and those whose second dose came at about 12 weeks were combined into one group, since spike-specific TCR depth and breadth did not differ between the two schedules. TCR sequencing covered over 230 trial participants: 207 given two doses of AZD1222 and 26 given two doses of MenACWY control vaccine. Trial participants were enrolled by age into subgroups of 18-55, 56-69 and 70-plus years, and around 150, 28 and 57 TCR-sequenced participants, respectively, were included in these subgroups. Broad study findings and their caveats: Epitopes outside the regions mutated in the B.1.351 and B.1.1.7 variants were reportedly recognized by nearly half of the unique spike-specific TCRs. Because no samples from the day 14 peak response were available, repertoires could be characterized only after the peak T cell response. Most participants were white British and females outnumbered males, and the authors suggested that clonal diversity may have been underestimated. After two AZD1222 doses, spike-specific TCR breadth and depth were significantly higher than at day 0 and than in MenACWY recipients. Vaccine-associated CD4 TCRs spanned the whole spike protein, with dominant responses in regions 160-218 and 743-854. Conclusions about previously exposed vaccinees were limited because only 6 or 7 AZD1222 recipients were SARS-CoV-2 seropositive at baseline. The 56-69-year group was small, and its depth increase did not reach significance, likely because of low power.

This specimen's time point label, per the study, means: baseline before first vaccination. Vaccinee samples came from UK trials COV001 and COV002, including a single-blind randomized controlled phase 2/3 trial of AZD1222 (ChAdOx1 nCoV-19) in healthy adults. Trial participant PBMC samples were collected at day 0 and day 28 after the second dose for TCRbeta chain sequencing. The germline V gene encodes CDR1 MNHNY and CDR2 SVGAGI (reference sequence). Including the terminal cysteine and phenylalanine, the CDR3 comprises 17 residues. Solely the CDR3 DNA is kept, with 51 bases framed from the first base. At the junction V is shortened by 5 bases and J by 9 bases; bases outside the gene matches: 12. The CDR3 regions of human TCRbeta chains were analyzed by immunosequencing. The paper's data handling went like this. Repertoire TCRs were matched against a reference library of SARS-CoV-2-specific TCRs generated with the MIRA antigen-specificity platform. Breadth meant the fraction of unique TCRs that were SARS-CoV-2-associated, whereas depth meant the fraction of total T cells that were SARS-CoV-2-associated. Using the MIRA data, every spike-specific TCR was mapped to the spike region that the TCR reacted to and assigned to either a CD4 or a CD8 class. Log10-transformed breadth and depth values were compared by one-way ANOVA with Sidak's multiple comparisons tests. This is the immuneACCESS table as TCRdb keeps it, with only in-frame sequences that have V and J called. A part of the clones is gone; compared with another copy, unresolved V genes explain less than half, and the rest is unexplained. The V and J calls and clone size come from that table; D and trimming were worked out from the DNA. A total of about 92,000 clones appear in this sample, approximately 91% of them only once. The biggest ten clones account for roughly 20% of the sample.

The sequenced sample was peripheral blood, obtained on day 0 of AZD1222 vaccination. This sequence was found in an adult in good health. The chain is made from TRBV6-6 and TRBJ1-6, with 11 central nucleotides matching TRBD1. The bases read TGTGCCAGCAGTCTTTTTCCTCCGGGACAGGGGGGTTCACCCCTCCACTTT. Its coded protein is CASSLFPPGQGGSPLHF.